Listed below are T cell receptor beta chains from one sample, sequenced in a study of T cell responses to AZD1222 COVID-19 vaccine. Sequencing was performed with immunoSEQ multiplex PCR; in TCRdb, only in-frame clones are kept and a portion is missing. The table records 150,000 to 200,000 clones, about nine tenths of them present only once. The sequences come from peripheral blood, collected 28 days after the second AZD1222 dose. The receptor source for this set is an adult who received the AZD1222 COVID-19 vaccine. The CDR3 runs from the conserved cysteine through the conserved F or W. A D gene is named only where the DNA matches it firmly. Size is omitted from some rows. Given values are once, few, many or a class for expanded clones.

CDR3nt | CDR3aa | j_gene | v_gene | abundance | d_gene
TGTGCCAGCAGTTACTCGCGGGGTCGGGCCAACGTCCTGACTTTC | CASSYSRGRANVLTF | TRBJ2-6 | TRBV6-2/TRBV6-3 | NA | NA
TGTGCCATCAGTGAGTCAACAGGGCATAACTATGGCTACACCTTC | CAISESTGHNYGYTF | TRBJ1-2 | TRBV10-3 | NA | NA
TGTGCCAGCAGTGAGGTTTATGGAGGGCGCGATAATTCACCCCTCCACTTT | CASSEVYGGRDNSPLHF | TRBJ1-6 | TRBV28 | NA | NA
TGTGCCAGCAGTTACTCGACGGTTCTGGCCTCCTCTCCCACAGATACGCAGTATTTT | CASSYSTVLASSPTDTQYF | TRBJ2-3 | TRBV6-2/TRBV6-3 | once | NA
TGTGCCAGCAGTTACTCACGACAGGGGCCCTACGAGCAGTACTTC | CASSYSRQGPYEQYF | TRBJ2-7 | TRBV6-5 | NA | TRBD1
TGTGCCAGCAGCCAAGGAGGTACAAGGACTAGCGGGGGGAACTACAATGAGCAGTTCTTC | CASSQGGTRTSGGNYNEQFF | TRBJ2-1 | TRBV14 | NA | TRBD2
TGCGCCAGCGCCGACAGCGTCTCTGGAAACACCATATATTTT | CASADSVSGNTIYF | TRBJ1-3 | TRBV5-1 | NA | NA
TGTGCCAGCAGCTCTGGGACTAGCGCCCCCTACGAGCAGTACTTC | CASSSGTSAPYEQYF | TRBJ2-7 | TRBV7-2 | NA | TRBD2
TGTGCCTCAAAGCGGGGGTCTGGAAACACCATATATTTT | CASKRGSGNTIYF | TRBJ1-3 | TRBV7-9 | NA | NA
TGTGCTCTCCGGGGACAGGGAATTAATTCACCCCTCCACTTT | CALRGQGINSPLHF | TRBJ1-6 | TRBV6-5 | NA | TRBD1
TGTGCCAGCTCGGCCCAGGGAACCAACTATGGCTACACCTTC | CASSAQGTNYGYTF | TRBJ1-2 | TRBV27 | once | NA
TGTGCCAGCAGCGTACCGATGGATAGGGAGCTGTTTTTT | CASSVPMDRELFF | TRBJ2-2 | TRBV7-9 | NA | NA
TGTGCCAGCAACATAGGGACTAGCGGGAGCAACGAGCAGTACTTC | CASNIGTSGSNEQYF | TRBJ2-7 | TRBV27 | NA | TRBD2
TGTGCCAGCAGCTTTTTGACAGGGTCCCCCTACGAGCAGTACTTC | CASSFLTGSPYEQYF | TRBJ2-7 | TRBV7-2 | NA | TRBD1
TGTGCCAGCTCACCACCCGGCACGGGGGGGCCCAATGAGCAGTTCTTC | CASSPPGTGGPNEQFF | TRBJ2-1 | TRBV18 | NA | TRBD2
TGTGCCAGCGCGAAGGGACTAGCGGGGCTTAACACCGGGGAGCTGTTTTTT | CASAKGLAGLNTGELFF | TRBJ2-2 | TRBV2 | NA | TRBD2
TGTGCCAGCAGCAGAATTAGACTAGCGCTAACGGAGACCCAGTACTTC | CASSRIRLALTETQYF | TRBJ2-5 | TRBV21-1 | NA | NA
TGCGCCAGCTCCCGGGACGCTTCTTACGAGCAGTACTTC | CASSRDASYEQYF | TRBJ2-7 | TRBV5-1 | NA | NA
TGTGCCAGCAGCCAAGAGAGGGGAAGGGCTAACTATGGCTACACCTTC | CASSQERGRANYGYTF | TRBJ1-2 | TRBV3-1/TRBV3-2 | NA | NA
TGTGCCAGCAGCCGCTTCGGGGGGGCCGCTTTGGAGACCCAGTACTTC | CASSRFGGAALETQYF | TRBJ2-5 | TRBV14 | NA | TRBD2
TGTGCCAGTAGTACCGAGACAGGGACAGGTTCACCCCTCCACTTT | CASSTETGTGSPLHF | TRBJ1-6 | TRBV19 | NA | TRBD1
TGCGCCAGCAGCTTGGACCCTCCCTCGAACACCGGGGAGCTGTTTTTT | CASSLDPPSNTGELFF | TRBJ2-2 | TRBV5-1 | NA | NA
TGTGCCAGCGGGAAGGGACCGCTGCCGGATACGCAGTATTTT | CASGKGPLPDTQYF | TRBJ2-3 | TRBV6-5 | NA | NA
TGTGCCAGCAGCTTAGACCGAAGATTGGGAAACACCATATATTTT | CASSLDRRLGNTIYF | TRBJ1-3 | TRBV7-2 | once | NA
TGTGCCAGCAGTTTCTCGTCCGGGACAGGGGATGAAAAACTGTTTTTT | CASSFSSGTGDEKLFF | TRBJ1-4 | TRBV6-5 | NA | TRBD1
TGTGCCAGCAGTCCCCGGGGACAGGGGGGAGCCTATGGCTACACCTTC | CASSPRGQGGAYGYTF | TRBJ1-2 | TRBV27 | NA | TRBD1
TGTGCCAGTAGTCCCGGGGGAGGGGTGGGGGAGCAGTTCTTC | CASSPGGGVGEQFF | TRBJ2-1 | TRBV19 | NA | TRBD2
TGTGCCAGCAGCGCGGGGAGCGGGAGGGCCTACGAGCAGTACTTC | CASSAGSGRAYEQYF | TRBJ2-7 | TRBV6-5 | NA | TRBD2
TGTGCCAGCAGCCAAACGGGACCATATGGCTACACCTTC | CASSQTGPYGYTF | TRBJ1-2 | TRBV4-2 | few | NA
TGTGCCATCAGTGAGTCGGGTCTAGGACAGGGGGCAGATACGCAGTATTTT | CAISESGLGQGADTQYF | TRBJ2-3 | TRBV10-3 | NA | TRBD1
TGTGCCAGCAGCCCAGACCCAGGGAACACTGAAGCTTTCTTT | CASSPDPGNTEAFF | TRBJ1-1 | TRBV9 | NA | NA
TGTGCCAGAAGCGCACCCGGGGGGACTGAAGCTTTCTTT | CARSAPGGTEAFF | TRBJ1-1 | TRBV7-5 | NA | NA
TGTGCCAGCAGTATGAGACGGGTGAACACCGGGGAGCTGTTTTTT | CASSMRRVNTGELFF | TRBJ2-2 | TRBV27 | NA | NA
TGTGCCAGCAGTTACCCGAGGGGGAGCCATGGCTACACCTTC | CASSYPRGSHGYTF | TRBJ1-2 | TRBV6-5 | NA | NA
TGTGCCATCTCCGAAGGACAGGGCAGTCTCTACGAGCAGTACTTC | CAISEGQGSLYEQYF | TRBJ2-7 | TRBV10-3 | NA | TRBD1
TGTGCCAGCAGCCAGGAGGGTAGGAGCACAGATACGCAGTATTTT | CASSQEGRSTDTQYF | TRBJ2-3 | TRBV7-3 | NA | NA
TGTGCCAGCAGCCCTGGGGGGCTAGCGTCAGATACGCAGTATTTT | CASSPGGLASDTQYF | TRBJ2-3 | TRBV7-2 | NA | NA
TGCGCCAGCAGCCCCATTGGACAGAAGAACACTGAAGCTTTCTTT | CASSPIGQKNTEAFF | TRBJ1-1 | TRBV5-1 | once | NA
TGTGCCAGCAGCTTAAAAGGTGAAAAACTGTTTTTT | CASSLKGEKLFF | TRBJ1-4 | TRBV12-3/TRBV12-4 | NA | NA
TGTGCCAGTAGCCTGGGACAGTTGAGCAATCAGCCCCAGCATTTT | CASSLGQLSNQPQHF | TRBJ1-5 | TRBV19 | NA | TRBD1
TGTGCCAGCCGGTGGACAGGGGATGGCTACACCTTC | CASRWTGDGYTF | TRBJ1-2 | TRBV6-5 | once | TRBD1
TGCGCCAGCAGCCAAGATCAGCAGGGTTTGTTCGGCTACACCTTC | CASSQDQQGLFGYTF | TRBJ1-2 | TRBV4-3 | NA | NA
TGTGCCAGCAGCGTTAGCGGGAGGGCCCCTGAGCAGTTCTTC | CASSVSGRAPEQFF | TRBJ2-1 | TRBV9 | NA | TRBD2
TGTGCCAGCTCACCACCGTTGTCTGCAGGCCCGTATTTT | CASSPPLSAGPYF | TRBJ2-3 | TRBV18 | once | NA
TGTGCCAGCGGGATTCCATTTAACTATGGCTACACCTTC | CASGIPFNYGYTF | TRBJ1-2 | TRBV28 | once | NA
TGTGCCAGCAGCTTAGGGGGGAAGGGGAATCAGCCCCAGCATTTT | CASSLGGKGNQPQHF | TRBJ1-5 | TRBV7-9 | once | NA
TGTGCCAGCAGCTCTAAAGCGGGACCGTACAATGAGCAGTTCTTC | CASSSKAGPYNEQFF | TRBJ2-1 | TRBV7-9 | once | TRBD2
TGTGCCATCAGTTCTCGGGGAAACACTGAAGCTTTCTTT | CAISSRGNTEAFF | TRBJ1-1 | TRBV10-3 | NA | NA
TGCGCCAGCAGCTTGGCCTTTACAGGGAGGCTGGAGCCCTACACCTTC | CASSLAFTGRLEPYTF | TRBJ1-2 | TRBV5-1 | NA | NA
TGTGCCTGGAGCGTCAACTATGGCTACACCTTC | CAWSVNYGYTF | TRBJ1-2 | TRBV30 | NA | NA
TGTGCCAGCAGCGGTGGGACTAGCGGCTACGAGCAGTACTTC | CASSGGTSGYEQYF | TRBJ2-7 | TRBV9 | NA | TRBD2
TGCGCCAGCAGCGGGGGGGCAGCGAACACCGGGGAGCTGTTTTTT | CASSGGAANTGELFF | TRBJ2-2 | TRBV5-1 | NA | NA
TGTGCCAGCGGGTTGGGGGGAGGTCAGCCCCAGCATTTT | CASGLGGGQPQHF | TRBJ1-5 | TRBV28 | NA | NA
TGTGCCACCAGTGATGGGACTGATGGTTCACCCCTCCACTTT | CATSDGTDGSPLHF | TRBJ1-6 | TRBV24-1 | NA | NA